These 25 T cell receptor beta chains share one sample of origin, sequenced in a study of T cells after yellow fever vaccination. TCRdb recomputed calls from the 5' RACE reads with MiXCR, one row per CDR3 protein. Among approximately 300,000 distinct CDR3 sequences listed, around 10% were seen once. Sequences were derived from CD4+ T cells sorted from PBMCs, sampled 45 days after the yellow fever booster vaccination. These receptors were collected from a man between 18 and 35 years old who received the YFV17D yellow fever vaccine.

The V and J genes are TRBV6-2 or TRBV6-3 and TRBJ1-6, with D tentatively TRBD1 (5 bases). Trimming cost V 0 bases and J 9 bases, with 12 bases left between them. Looked up from germline, CDR1 is MNHEY and CDR2 is SVGEGT. The CDR3 is 15 residues long. The CDR3, as DNA: TGTGCCAGCAGTTACTCGGGGGATTTGGGTTCACCCCTCCACTTT. This sequence encodes CASSYSGDLGSPLHF.

In its sample, this clonotype was seen a few times. The chain carries TRBV6-5 and TRBJ2-3; 14 nucleotides match TRBD2. The CDR3 runs 16 residues. Germline assignment: CDR1 MNHEY and CDR2 SVGAGI. The J segment lost 4 bases and the V segment lost 10 bases, leaving 10 bases of the junction unmatched. In DNA form, the CDR3 reads TGTGCCACCCAGACTAGCGGGGGGGCTTCGGCAGATACGCAGTATTTT. Residues: CATQTSGGASADTQYF.

The rearrangement uses TRBV2 and TRBJ1-1; D unresolved. Germline loops: CDR1 SNHLY, CDR2 FYNNEI. The V and J ends lost 2 bases and 4 bases respectively, with 8 bases between them. This CDR3 comprises 13 residues. The CDR3 is CASSEYLSTEAFF. DNA of the CDR3: TGTGCCAGCAGTGAATACCTGAGCACTGAAGCTTTCTTT. The entire variable domain, with the rest obtained from reference TRBV2 and TRBJ1-1, is as follows: EPEVTQTPSHQVTQMGQEVILRCVPISNHLYFYWYRQILGQKVEFLVSFYNNEISEKSEIFDDQFSVERPDGSNFTLKIRSTKLEDSAMYFCASSEYLSTEAFFGQGTRLTVV.

This clonotype was seen only a few times. The chain has TRBV6-1 and TRBJ1-6, with D unresolved. Germline CDR1 is MNHNS and CDR2 is SASEGT. The CDR3 is 14 amino acids. V lost 0 bases to trimming and J lost 10 bases, with 10 bases between them. CDR3 DNA sequence: TGTGCCAGCAGTGAAGCGGGCTACGGGTCACCCCTCCACTTT. This translates into CASSEAGYGSPLHF.

This clonotype was counted between two and nine times. The rearrangement links TRBV7-2 to TRBJ2-3; 10 nucleotides line up with TRBD2. This CDR3 spans 16 amino acids. V dropped 5 bases and J dropped 12; count of bases not matched to a gene: 17. Germline V lookup: CDR1 SGHTA, CDR2 FQGNSA. This CDR3 reads CASSPTPRSGGAAQYF. CDR3 in DNA: TGTGCCAGCAGCCCCACCCCCCGCAGCGGGGGGGCGGCACAGTATTTT.

The V call is TRBV6-6, the J call TRBJ2-7; unclear D gene. Germline V gene sequence: CDR1 MNHNY, CDR2 SVGAGI (reference sequence). This CDR3 region has 12 residues. Trimming cost V 6 bases and J 2 bases, with 8 bases left between them. CDR3 nucleotides: TGTGCCAGCAGCCCCCAAGCCTACGAGCAGTACGTC. Translation: CASSPQAYEQYV.

This clonotype was found a few times. The chain combines TRBV3-1 with TRBJ2-2; D gene unclear. Germline values: CDR1 LGHDT, CDR2 YNNKEL (reference sequence). This CDR3 has 11 residues. V shed 5 bases and J shed 8 bases, with 6 bases lying between them. The CDR3 DNA follows: TGTGCCAGCAGCTGGGCGGGGGAGCTGTTTTTT. This sequence encodes CASSWAGELFF.

This clonotype was detected only a few times. The chain combines TRBV11-3 with TRBJ2-2; D gene unclear. The CDR3 is 12 amino acids. V lost 4 bases and J lost 7, with 7 bases in between. Germline V lookup: CDR1 SGHNT, CDR2 YENEEA. The CDR3 protein is CASSSPIGELFF. In DNA, the CDR3 is TGTGCCAGCAGCTCCCCGATCGGGGAGCTGTTTTTT. Full variable domain (outside the CDR3, taken from reference TRBV11-3 and TRBJ2-2): EAGVVQSPRYKIIEKKQPVAFWCNPISGHNTLYWYLQNLGQGPELLIRYENEEAVDDSQLPKDRFSAERLKGVDSTLKIQPAELGDSAVYLCASSSPIGELFFGEGSRLTVL.

This clonotype was recorded a few times. The V and J genes are TRBV6-5 and TRBJ1-6; 8 bases fit TRBD1. The J segment lost 10 bases and the V segment lost 5 bases, leaving 1 base of the junction unmatched. CDR3 length: 12 residues. Germline V CDR1 and CDR2: MNHEY, SVGAGI. This chain's CDR3 is CASSHRGSPLHF. For the CDR3, the DNA is TGTGCCAGCAGTCACAGGGGGTCACCCCTCCACTTT.

This clonotype appeared a few times. The genes are TRBV25-1 and TRBJ2-5; 9 nucleotides agree with TRBD2. There are 16 residues in the CDR3. CDR1 is MGHDK, CDR2 SYGVNS, per germline. Trimming cost V 1 base and J 6 bases; bases outside gene matches: 9. Here the CDR3 reads CASSESNSGGGKTQYF. The CDR3 DNA follows: TGTGCCAGCAGTGAATCGAATAGCGGGGGTGGAAAGACCCAGTACTTC.

This clonotype showed up just a few times. The chain recombines TRBV18 with TRBJ2-5; the D gene is possibly TRBD2 (5 bases). The V end was cut by 0 bases, the J end by 4 bases, with 9 bases between. Germline CDR1 reads KGHSH; CDR2 reads LQKENI. There are 14 residues in the CDR3. CDR3 coding DNA: TGTGCCAGCTCACCACCCGGAGGAGGAGAGACCCAGTACTTC. As protein: CASSPPGGGETQYF.

This clonotype has more than one count but fewer than ten. V gene TRBV7-2 combines with J gene TRBJ1-5; 8 bases fit TRBD1. CDR3 length: 16 amino acids. Per the germline V gene, CDR1 is SGHTA and CDR2 is FQGNSA. The junction had 10 bases not matched to a gene; V was cut back by 3 bases and J by 6 bases. In nucleotides, the CDR3 is TGTGCCAGCAGCTTTACGCGGACAGGGTTGGGTCAGCCCCAGCATTTT. Its protein is CASSFTRTGLGQPQHF. Complete variable domain (other parts from reference TRBV7-2 and TRBJ1-5): GAGVSQSPSNKVTEKGKDVELRCDPISGHTALYWYRQSLGQGLEFLIYFQGNSAPDKSGLPSDRFSAERTGGSVSTLTIQRTQQEDSAVYLCASSFTRTGLGQPQHFGDGTRLSIL.

The table lists this clonotype with many counts. This rearrangement joins TRBV4-1 to TRBJ2-3; 7 nucleotides line up with TRBD2. Trimming at V came to 0 bases and at J to 6 bases, leaving 6 bases not matched to a gene. The germline V gene encodes CDR1 MGHRA and CDR2 YSYEKL. CDR3 size: 15 residues. CDR3 region: CASSQESSGGDTQYF. The CDR3 DNA is TGCGCCAGCAGCCAAGAGTCTAGCGGTGGGGATACGCAGTATTTT.

This clonotype has more than one count but fewer than ten. The rearrangement uses TRBV30 and TRBJ1-3; D uncertain. V gave up 4 bases and J gave up 3 bases, with 10 bases separating them. The CDR3 has 13 amino acids. The germline V gene encodes CDR1 GTSNPN and CDR2 SVGIG (reference sequence). CDR3 amino acids: CAWTGGGGNTIYF. The CDR3 region has the DNA TGTGCCTGGACGGGAGGAGGTGGAAACACCATATATTTT.

The chain recombines TRBV20-1 with TRBJ2-7; D assignment may be TRBD1 or TRBD2 (8 bases each). This CDR3 has 15 residues. Germline CDR1 reads DFQATT; CDR2 reads SNEGSKA (reference sequence). V was clipped by 0 bases and J by 3 bases, with 15 bases between them. The CDR3, as DNA: TGCAGTGCTAGAGACCGGGGGGGGACAGGCTACGAGCAGTACTTC. It encodes CSARDRGGTGYEQYF.

The CDR3 region has the DNA TGCAGTGCTAGAAAGGTTGGGGGATACAATGAGCAGTTCTTC. This gives the protein CSARKVGGYNEQFF. J is TRBJ2-1 and V is TRBV20-1, with D possibly called TRBD1 or TRBD2 (5 bases each). With 2 bases removed from V and 4 bases from J, the gap between germline ends came to 12 bases. From germline, CDR1 is DFQATT and CDR2 SNEGSKA (reference sequence). CDR3 length: 14 amino acids.

This clonotype came up a few times. The chain couples TRBV6-5 to TRBJ1-5; weak D call: TRBD1 (5 bases). The germline V and J ends were trimmed by 5 bases and 1 base, with 9 bases remaining between them. The CDR3 totals 14 residues. Germline V gene data show CDR1 as MNHEY and CDR2 as SVGAGI. This chain's CDR3 is CASSPRDSNQPQHF. CDR3 bases: TGTGCCAGCAGTCCCCGGGACAGCAATCAGCCCCAGCATTTT.

V is TRBV29-1 and J is TRBJ1-5; D is undetermined. Germline CDR1 and CDR2: SQVTM and ANQGSEA. With 4 bases removed from V and 0 bases from J, the gap between germline ends came to 10 bases. The CDR3 is made up of 14 amino acids. The DNA of the CDR3 is TGCAGCGTTGCGATAGAGCATAGCAATCAGCCCCAGCATTTT. Its translation: CSVAIEHSNQPQHF.

The sample holds a few counts of this clonotype. The chain recombines TRBV2 with TRBJ2-5; no definite D call. Germline assignment: CDR1 SNHLY and CDR2 FYNNEI. With 5 bases removed from V and 5 bases from J, the gap between germline ends came to 9 bases. This CDR3 has 12 residues. This CDR3 is CASSKGSETQYF. CDR3 DNA: TGTGCCAGCAGTAAAGGATCGGAGACCCAGTACTTC.

The chain couples TRBV28 to TRBJ1-1, with D unclear. Germline CDR1 reads MDHEN; CDR2 reads SYDVKM. Between the trimmed V and J ends, which lost 7 bases and 3 bases, there was a span of 9 bases. The CDR3 is made up of 12 amino acids. The CDR3 region is CASNTGYTEAFF. The CDR3 DNA is TGTGCCAGCAACACGGGGTACACTGAAGCTTTCTTT.

Only a few counts were recorded for this clonotype. The chain employs TRBV6-5 and TRBJ1-3, with no clear D. Germline V gene data show CDR1 as MNHEY and CDR2 as SVGAGI. V was shortened by 6 bases and J by 8 bases, with 17 bases between the two germline ends. CDR3 length: 14 amino acids. The CDR3 nucleotides are TGTGCCAGCAGACCTACGGGATACATCGACACCATATATTTT. Amino acid sequence: CASRPTGYIDTIYF.

The chain employs TRBV24-1 and TRBJ2-3; either TRBD1 or TRBD2 may fit D (5 bases each). The germline V gene encodes CDR1 KGHDR and CDR2 SFDVKD. This CDR3 is built from 16 residues. The V and J ends lost 2 bases and 2 bases respectively, with 13 bases between them. The CDR3: CATSDSTGTNTDTQYF. CDR3 DNA sequence: TGTGCCACCAGTGATTCAACCGGGACGAACACAGATACGCAGTATTTT.

V is TRBV2 and J is TRBJ1-6; TRBD1 might be the D (6 bases). This CDR3 spans 13 amino acids. Germline CDR1 SNHLY, CDR2 FYNNEI. Trimming left V 6 bases short and J 10 bases short, with 13 bases between. CDR3 sequence reads: CASRGQLDSPLHF. Written as DNA, the CDR3 is TGTGCCAGCAGAGGACAGTTAGACTCACCCCTCCACTTT.

This clonotype occurred many times. The CDR3 loop reads CASSDRVSREQFF. The CDR3 region has the DNA TGTGCCAGCAGCGACAGGGTTTCTCGCGAGCAGTTCTTC. This rearrangement joins TRBV7-8 to TRBJ2-1, with 7 bases fitting TRBD1. V shed 5 bases and J 10 bases; nucleotides not matched to a gene: 8. The CDR3 is 13 residues long. CDR1 SGHVS and CDR2 FQNEAQ come from the germline V gene.

This chain uses TRBV10-3 with TRBJ1-2; TRBD1 agrees at 8 bases. V shed 6 bases, J shed 7 bases, and the junction held 10 bases outside the gene matches. CDR3 length equals 14 residues. Looked up from germline, CDR1 is ENHRY and CDR2 is SYGVKD. CDR3 in amino acids: CAIRITGGRVGYTF. The DNA of the CDR3 is TGTGCCATCAGGATAACAGGGGGACGGGTTGGCTACACCTTC.